A selection of T cell receptor beta chains follows, all from one sample in a study of T-cell reconstitution after alpha-beta-depleted transplantation in children. TCRdb itself ran the PCR reads through MiXCR, one entry per CDR3 protein. Among 500,000 to 750,000 distinct CDR3 sequences listed, 25% to 30% were seen once. Sequencing used PBMCs, obtained before TCRalphabeta/CD19-depleted stem cell transplant. The receptors shown here come from a boy in the first two years of life with Wiskott-Aldrich syndrome, due to receive a stem cell transplant. The CDR3 runs from the conserved cysteine through the conserved F or W. Each record gives: D gene, J gene, clone size, V gene, CDR3 protein, CDR3 DNA. D genes are given only for firm matches. A row's size may be missing; if present it is once, few, many or a size class.

TRBD1,TRBJ1-2,-,TRBV5-1,CASSPTPVRGLDYGYTF,TGCGCCAGCTCCCCAACCCCTGTTAGGGGGCTAGACTATGGCTACACCTTC
TRBD2,TRBJ2-1,-,TRBV29-1,CSVEVWGLDPYNEQFF,TGCAGCGTTGAAGTCTGGGGACTAGACCCCTACAATGAGCAGTTCTTC
-,TRBJ2-1,-,TRBV10-3,CAISEGRLNNEQFF,TGTGCCATCAGTGAGGGGCGTTTAAACAATGAGCAGTTCTTC
TRBD1,TRBJ2-5,-,TRBV2,CASKNDRASQETQYF,TGTGCCAGCAAAAACGACAGGGCAAGTCAAGAGACCCAGTACTTC
TRBD1,TRBJ1-1,few,TRBV14,CASSHPSLRQGDGNTEAFF,TGTGCCAGCAGCCACCCCTCACTTAGACAGGGGGACGGGAACACTGAAGCTTTCTTT
TRBD1,TRBJ2-3,-,TRBV5-1,CASSPGQGVDTQYF,TGCGCCAGCAGCCCCGGACAGGGCGTAGATACGCAGTATTTT
-,TRBJ1-3,few,TRBV7-8,CASSLAEQRGNTIYF,TGTGCCAGCAGCTTAGCGGAGCAGCGCGGAAACACCATATATTTT
-,TRBJ1-6,few,TRBV21-1,CASSKGEGSNSPLHF,TGTGCCAGCAGCAAAGGCGAGGGTTCTAATTCACCCCTCCACTTT
-,TRBJ2-1,-,TRBV7-2,CASSSTGKGQFF,TGTGCCAGCAGCTCCACAGGGAAGGGGCAGTTCTTC
TRBD1,TRBJ2-1,few,TRBV11-2,CASSSRSGTGRNEQFF,TGTGCCAGCAGCTCCAGATCCGGGACAGGGAGAAATGAGCAGTTCTTC
-,TRBJ2-2,-,TRBV12-3/TRBV12-4,CATGLKRGRTGELFF,TGTGCCACCGGACTGAAGAGGGGTCGCACCGGGGAGCTGTTTTTT
-,TRBJ1-3,few,TRBV5-4,CASSFDGSAGNTIYF,TGTGCCAGCAGCTTTGACGGGAGTGCTGGAAACACCATATATTTT
-,TRBJ2-3,-,TRBV10-3,CAISESQNTQYF,TGTGCCATCAGTGAGTCTCAGAACACGCAGTATTTT
-,TRBJ2-3,few,TRBV20-1,CSATITDTQYF,TGCAGTGCTACGATCACAGATACGCAGTATTTT
-,TRBJ1-5,-,TRBV6-1,CASRHSPTASNQPQHF,TGTGCCAGCAGACATTCTCCGACAGCTAGCAATCAGCCCCAGCATTTT
-,TRBJ1-2,few,TRBV11-2,CASSLGGRYYGYTF,TGTGCCAGCAGCTTGGGTGGCAGATACTATGGCTACACCTTC
-,TRBJ2-1,many,TRBV5-1,CASSLGQHNEQFF,TGCGCCAGCAGCTTGGGACAGCACAATGAGCAGTTCTTC
-,TRBJ2-7,few,TRBV25-1,CASSGPGTAAYEQYF,TGTGCCAGCAGTGGTCCCGGGACGGCCGCCTACGAGCAGTACTTC
TRBD1,TRBJ2-1,few,TRBV20-1,CSARDNTGAYNEQFF,TGCAGTGCTAGAGATAATACAGGGGCCTACAATGAGCAGTTCTTC
-,TRBJ2-2,few,TRBV5-1,CASSLDNRLIRTGELFF,TGCGCCAGCAGCTTGGATAATAGGCTTATTCGGACCGGGGAGCTGTTTTTT
TRBD1,TRBJ2-1,-,TRBV11-2,CASSPGGAGYNEQFF,TGTGCCAGCAGCCCAGGGGGCGCGGGGTACAATGAGCAGTTCTTC
-,TRBJ2-5,few,TRBV20-1,CSAVGSQETQYF,TGCAGTGCTGTGGGTTCCCAAGAGACCCAGTACTTC
-,TRBJ2-2,-,TRBV3-1,CAISHETGELFF,TGTGCCATCAGCCATGAGACCGGGGAGCTGTTTTTT
-,TRBJ1-4,-,TRBV12-3/TRBV12-4,CASRGGSNEKLFF,TGTGCCAGCAGAGGGGGTTCTAATGAAAAACTGTTTTTT
-,TRBJ2-1,-,TRBV21-1,CAPIGKPFNEQFF,TGTGCCCCTATCGGGAAACCTTTCAATGAGCAGTTCTTC
-,TRBJ1-2,-,TRBV18,CASSPPVGGSGYTF,TGTGCCAGCTCACCACCGGTGGGGGGAAGCGGCTACACCTTC
TRBD2,TRBJ2-1,few,TRBV20-1,CSAGPSGSYNEQFF,TGCAGTGCTGGCCCTAGCGGGAGCTACAATGAGCAGTTCTTC
-,TRBJ1-1,few,TRBV29-1,CSVVDREAFF,TGCAGCGTTGTAGACCGTGAAGCTTTCTTT
TRBD2,TRBJ2-7,-,TRBV18,CASSLSTSGRAGEQYF,TGTGCCAGCTCACTGTCCACCAGCGGGAGGGCCGGAGAGCAGTACTTC
TRBD2,TRBJ2-7,-,TRBV5-4,CASSPGLVTNEQYF,TGTGCCAGCAGCCCCGGACTAGTAACCAACGAGCAGTACTTC
TRBD2,TRBJ2-7,-,TRBV20-1,CSASAQRGSYEQYF,TGCAGTGCTAGTGCGCAGCGGGGATCCTACGAGCAGTACTTC
TRBD2,TRBJ2-1,-,TRBV6-1,CASIRDYYYYYNEQFF,TGTGCCAGCATCCGGGACTACTACTACTACTACAATGAGCAGTTCTTC
-,TRBJ2-5,few,TRBV7-9,CASSMTVKGTQYF,TGTGCCAGCAGCATGACCGTTAAGGGGACCCAGTACTTC
-,TRBJ2-5,-,TRBV18,CASSPLGSHQETQYF,TGTGCCAGCTCACCGCTAGGGAGTCACCAAGAGACCCAGTACTTC